This T cell receptor beta chain emerged from a study of cytomegalovirus exposure and HLA in healthy donors (dated by TCRdb to 2016 to 2017). A note on the overall study: An earlier analysis of approximately 590 of the donors reported 250 to 350 Gb of sequence data and roughly 100 million unique TCR beta sequences from roughly 200 million T cells. The study was designed to test whether signatures of past pathogen exposure could be identified by cataloging public T cell receptors. Of the approximately 400 genotyped donors, less than 90% were placed in the genetic ancestry cluster associated with self-reported Caucasian donors. On average, about 240,000 unique TCR beta nucleotide sequences were sequenced per donor among a few hundred genotyped donors of the cohort, with 15% to 20% of those sequences being non-productive. Besides the first cohort of roughly 700 subjects, a separate validation cohort made up of over a hundred different subjects was used. The number of typed donors differed by locus: about 620-630 for A, B, C, DRB1 and DQB1; some 540 for DQA1; approximately 600 for DPA1; and 450 to 480 for DPB1. The study used immunosequencing to profile the T cell repertoires of approximately 690 subjects and linked those repertoires to cytomegalovirus serostatus. An earlier analysis of 587 of the donors applied high-throughput TCR beta sequencing to assess whether each TCR beta V gene segment acted as functional or pseudogenic. To predict cytomegalovirus infection status, the study brought together high-throughput TCR immunosequencing, statistical association of individual TCRs with disease status, and machine learning. An early release covering just under 650 HLA-typed donors comprised roughly 300 gigabases of sequencing data and around 80 million unique TCR sequences. All discovery cohort repertoires had been generated on a single sequencing platform. In the later analysis, no new phenotypic data were used to find candidate immune exposures; instead, reliance was placed on TCR beta sequences and their occurrence across donors. HLA typing covered class I and class II loci at four-digit resolution. Four to six DR-DQ haplotypes were handled as single units for association and clustering, since linkage in the cohort was strong. A later genetic analysis used genome-wide SNP genotypes for about 60% of the 666 donors, treating that subset as a discovery cohort. Alongside the repertoire data, information on donor age, sex, ethnicity and CMV serostatus was compiled. To study patterns of TCR occurrence, a later analysis re-analyzed previously published TCR beta repertoires from several hundred donors and added high-resolution HLA genotyping. The research as a whole found: The presence/absence analyses assumed that sequencing depth was roughly uniform across donors, and that assumption may not be true. Because HLA typing was missing for some donors at each locus, association tests included only the typed subset. The sequencing pipeline was judged likely to have produced a cluster of highly shared sequence variants as a technical artifact. The earlier analysis of 587 of the donors excluded about 16 rarely observed V segments, including chromosome 9 orphons, because counts were too low. Linkage disequilibrium might explain the correlated functional status among segregating V segments, but an unknown experimental factor could not be excluded. A later genetic analysis reported fewer N-insertions in productive TCRs among donors in an Asian-associated ancestry cluster than the roughly 620-donor mean. A later analysis associated about 17,000 TCR beta sequences with specific HLA alleles at a false discovery rate of 0.05. It was suggested by the authors that the approach could potentially be generalized to other disease states and immunological phenotypes. The classifier was reported to diagnose cytomegalovirus status with high specificity and sensitivity in both the original and validation cohorts. A later analysis found that TCR association rates varied across HLA loci, with DRB1 alleles showing the most associated TCRs and HLA-C alleles the fewest. Three of the identified cytomegalovirus-associated TCR beta chains were confirmed in vitro to be specific for cytomegalovirus antigens. The 87-base-pair reads could not distinguish some IMGT-functional V segments, including TRBV6-2 and TRBV6-3, so those segments were excluded. A later analysis reported that several top co-occurrence clusters appeared linked to parvovirus B19, influenza, CMV and Epstein-Barr virus. A further reported finding was that TCR beta sequences accurately predicted the HLA-A and HLA-B alleles for most subjects in the first cohort. An association between a missense DCLRE1C variant and V-gene and J-gene trimming of TCR beta chains was found in a later genetic analysis and replicated in an independent cohort. A later analysis found that HLA-associated TCR beta chains were more clonally expanded and had lower generation probabilities than equally common non-associated chains. The study listed 164 TCR beta chains as associated with cytomegalovirus. According to a later analysis, most CMV-associated TCR beta chains appeared to be HLA-restricted, and the HLA associations seemed to be driven largely by CMV exposure. In an earlier analysis of some 550 of the donors, most TCR beta V segments were observed in productive rearrangements about 87% or about 30% of the time, broadly matching IMGT annotations. For the cohort, immune exposure information was limited to CMV serostatus. The cohort was sequenced for TCR beta chains only, and without alpha or paired-chain data the features that could be detected were limited. Most TCR sequences were observed very rarely across donors, whereas some public TCRs were present in many individuals. When HLA alleles, especially DR and DQ, strongly co-occurred, TCR associations were difficult to assign to individual alleles.

In total, just over 650 healthy bone marrow donors made up the cohort. Cohort members were all nominally healthy when sampled, although unrecorded immune exposures were likely present. The donor tested CMV seronegative, placing the donor among the 352 seronegative members of the cohort. A peripheral blood sample was provided by each donor, and peripheral blood mononuclear cells were used for TCR beta sequencing. The Qiagen DNeasy Blood Extraction Kit was used to extract genomic DNA from the blood cell samples. CDR1 and CDR2 were assigned from the germline V gene as SGHDT and YYEEEE. After removal of 3 bases from V and 5 bases from J, the junction retains 2 bases not matched to a gene. The CDR3 covers 13 residues, taking in both the cysteine and the phenylalanine. CDR3 DNA only is kept here, 39 bases in frame from base 1. With respect to this clone: Its antigen is still unknown. No much larger clonotype is one base removed from it; base qualities were not supplied.

The library was generated by the immunoSEQ multiplex PCR assay. For the multiplex PCR, a mixture combining 60 forward primers for TCR Vbeta segments and 13 reverse primers for TCR Jbeta segments was used. The CDR3 region of rearranged TCR beta genes was amplified from genomic DNA by a multiplex PCR assay. The Illumina HiSeq System was used to sequence the amplified TCR beta libraries as 87-base-pair reads. On the authors' methods: Across the 600 to 700 repertoires, a later analysis counted roughly 77 million unique TCR beta chains, about 10 million of which were shared by at least two donors. To remove PCR and sequencing errors, raw reads were error-corrected and collapsed into unique sequences using a nearest-neighbor algorithm that merged closely related sequences. To assign V, D and J gene segments, CDR3 sequences were aligned to IMGT reference sequences. For a sequence to be retained, a match of at least six nucleotides was required to both a V gene segment and a J gene segment. A rearrangement was called productive if the CDR3 had no stop codons and remained in frame with V and J, and every other rearrangement was called non-productive. Following IMGT convention, CDR3 was defined as the stretch from the second conserved V-encoded cysteine up to the conserved J-encoded phenylalanine. Sequences without an unambiguous match to a single V gene segment were excluded from the earlier analysis of a few hundred of the donors. In an earlier analysis of several hundred of the donors, V segments were called functional above 56.7% productive rearrangements and were called segregating when the between-donor standard deviation exceeded 5%. A statistical classification framework was built for diagnosing cytomegalovirus status from the catalog of TCR beta chain sequences. In a later analysis, TCR nucleotide sequences were compared against IMGT/GENE-DB human TR gene sequences so that V and J genes could be assigned. The TCRdist pipeline was used in a later analysis to assign CDR3 sequences and most-parsimonious VDJ recombination scenarios. In a later analysis, every TCR beta chain was defined by the combination of its CDR3 amino acid sequence and its V-gene family, and reads without a unique V-gene family were dropped. To address suspected cross-contamination and a sequencing artifact, a later analysis removed 550 to 750 highly shared, low-generation-probability nucleotide sequences. For each public chain, a later analysis derived a clonal expansion index from normalized ranks of inferred template counts within each repertoire. Generation probabilities in a later analysis came from a VDJ recombination model fitted to out-of-frame rearrangements, and those results were checked against IGoR. A later analysis scored TCR-TCR, TCR-HLA and TCR-CMV co-occurrence with hypergeometric tests, applying a repertoire-size bias correction to TCR pairs. False discovery rates were estimated in a later analysis by permuting HLA or CMV assignments 20 times. A later analysis grouped co-occurring TCRs with DBSCAN, adding TCRdist sequence similarity when clustering within HLA-allele-positive subsets. Co-occurrence clustering excluded repertoires with fewer than 30,000 or more than 120,000 public chains, plus five with anomalous nucleotide sharing. The immuneACCESS repertoire file appears here via TCRdb, limited to in-frame rearrangements. These files lack a portion of the clones; in checked studies, under half of the deficit traces to unresolved V genes, and the cause of the others is not known. The V and J calls and clone size are taken from that table; D and trimming were inferred from the DNA. Here the sample has 150,000 or so clones; 80% to 90% occur a single time. Roughly 0.69% of the sample lies in the top ten.

This sequence was found in a woman between 18 and 29 years old in good health and CMV-seronegative. In this chain, TRBV5-6 is recombined with TRBJ2-3; a stretch of 8 junction bases matches TRBD1. The sample comprised PBMCs. The DNA sequence is as follows: TGTGCCAGCAGCTCCAGGGGGCTAGATACGCAGTATTTT. This translates into CASSSRGLDTQYF.